This TCR beta chain was found in a study of control samples from healthy donors and cancer patients (dated by TCRdb to about 2020). Library preparation was by the immunoSEQ multiplex PCR assay. The clones in this table, taken by TCRdb from immuneACCESS, are in-frame only. Not every clone is retained; where verified, under half of the shortfall comes from an unresolved V gene, and the cause of the rest is unknown. The sample includes 150,000 to 200,000 clones, with about 90% observed a single time. The top ten clonotypes cover under 2% of the sample. The trim is 6 bases for V and 2 bases for J, with a gap of 17 bases between the germline ends. The CDR3 starts with the cysteine, ends with the phenylalanine, and has 16 residues. The DNA shown is the 48-base CDR3, in frame from base 1. CDR1 and CDR2 are read off the germline V gene (reference sequence) as MNHNY and SVGAGI. Concerning this clone itself: No antigen is known for it. Nothing much larger sits one base from this clone, and base qualities are not available.

The sequencing input was blood. This TCR derives from a man aged 18 to 30 in good health. The V gene is TRBV6-6 and the J gene is TRBJ2-1; a tentative D match to TRBD2 spans 6 bases. The CDR3 here reads CASRDAGKTPYNEQFF. The base sequence is TGTGCCAGCAGGGACGCGGGGAAAACCCCCTACAATGAGCAGTTCTTC.